This TCR beta chain came from a study of regulatory T cells in long-lasting Graves disease. Time point described: newly diagnosed GD, antithyroid drugs for less than 3 months. PBMCs were the source of the RNA used for TCR sequencing. This CDR3 has 13 residues. Deletions cut 7 bases from V and 6 bases from J, with 12 bases between. From germline, CDR1 is SNHLY and CDR2 FYNNEI. Library construction for TCR beta used iRepertoire HTBI primers and Arm-PCR of CDR3 regions. TCRdb re-called the multiplex PCR reads with MiXCR, one entry per CDR3 protein. The sample lists around 450,000 distinct CDR3 sequences; about 15% were seen once. The same sample was also used in a study of T cells in Graves' hyperthyroidism and ophthalmopathy. That investigation notes: A set of HTBI primers served as the primers for a first-round RT-PCR of the TCR CDR3.

This chain links TRBV2 with TRBJ2-2; D is uncertain. Sequences were derived from peripheral blood mononuclear cells (PBMCs), sampled at new diagnosis, from a patient treated with antithyroid drugs. The sequence derives from a woman in her 40s with Graves disease. The CDR3 bases are TGTGCCAGCAAACGCAGGTCGGCCGGGGAGCTGTTTTTT. This codes for CASKRRSAGELFF.